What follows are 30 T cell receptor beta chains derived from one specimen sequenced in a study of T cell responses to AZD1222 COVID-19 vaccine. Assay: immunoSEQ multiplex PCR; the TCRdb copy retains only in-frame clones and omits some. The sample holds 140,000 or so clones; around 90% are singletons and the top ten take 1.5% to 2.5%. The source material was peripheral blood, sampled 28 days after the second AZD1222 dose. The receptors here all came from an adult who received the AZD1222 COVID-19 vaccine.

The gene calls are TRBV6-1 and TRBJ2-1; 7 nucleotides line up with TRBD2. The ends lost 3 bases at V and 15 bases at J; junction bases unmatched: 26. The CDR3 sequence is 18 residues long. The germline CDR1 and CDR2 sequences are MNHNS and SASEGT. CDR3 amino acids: CASSDPPGGRGLGRAVFF. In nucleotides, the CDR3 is TGTGCCAGCAGTGACCCCCCCGGAGGGAGGGGTCTTGGTCGGGCGGTGTTCTTC.

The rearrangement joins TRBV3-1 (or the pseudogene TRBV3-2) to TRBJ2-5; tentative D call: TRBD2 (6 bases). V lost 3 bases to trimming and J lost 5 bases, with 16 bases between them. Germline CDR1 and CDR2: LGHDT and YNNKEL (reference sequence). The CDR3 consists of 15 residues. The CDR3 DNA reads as TGTGCCAGCAGCCATGGTTTTCGGGAGCGGGAGACCCAGTACTTC. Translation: CASSHGFRERETQYF.

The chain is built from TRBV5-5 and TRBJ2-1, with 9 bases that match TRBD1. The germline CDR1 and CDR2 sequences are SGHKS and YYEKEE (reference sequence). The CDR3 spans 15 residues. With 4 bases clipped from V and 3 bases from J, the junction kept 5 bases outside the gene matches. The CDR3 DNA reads TGTGCCAGCAGCCCCGGGACAGGGTACTACAATGAGCAGTTCTTC. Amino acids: CASSPGTGYYNEQFF.

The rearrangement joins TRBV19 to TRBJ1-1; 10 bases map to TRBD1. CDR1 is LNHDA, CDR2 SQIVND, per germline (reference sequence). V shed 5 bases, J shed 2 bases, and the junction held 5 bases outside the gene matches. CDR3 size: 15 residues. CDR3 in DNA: TGTGCCAGTAGTGCCCGGGACAGGGGTAACACTGAAGCTTTCTTT. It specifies CASSARDRGNTEAFF. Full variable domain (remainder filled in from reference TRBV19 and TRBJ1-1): DGGITQSPKYLFRKEGQNVTLSCEQNLNHDAMYWYRQDPGQGLRLIYYSQIVNDFQKGDIAEGYSVSREKKESFPLTVTSAQKNPTAFYLCASSARDRGNTEAFFGQGTRLTVV.

The CDR3 spells CASSYSRFYGYTF. DNA for the CDR3: TGTGCCAGCAGTTACTCGAGGTTCTATGGCTACACCTTC. This chain connects TRBV6-5 to TRBJ1-2, with no clear D. The CDR3 is made up of 13 amino acids. Germline assignment: CDR1 MNHEY and CDR2 SVGAGI. V gave up 0 bases and J gave up 4 bases, with 6 bases separating them.

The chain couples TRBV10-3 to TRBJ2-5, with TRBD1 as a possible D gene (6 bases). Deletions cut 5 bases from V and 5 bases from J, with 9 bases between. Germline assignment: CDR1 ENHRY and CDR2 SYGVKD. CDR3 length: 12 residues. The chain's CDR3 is CAISNREETQYF. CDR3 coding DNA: TGTGCCATCAGTAACAGGGAGGAGACCCAGTACTTC.

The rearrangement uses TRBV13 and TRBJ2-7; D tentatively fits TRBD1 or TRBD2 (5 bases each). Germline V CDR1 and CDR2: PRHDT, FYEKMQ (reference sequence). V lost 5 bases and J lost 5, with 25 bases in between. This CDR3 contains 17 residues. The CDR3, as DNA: TGTGCCAGCAGCCTACCACAGACGGGGCTTGGTATCCACGAGCAGTACTTC. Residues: CASSLPQTGLGIHEQYF.

CDR3 DNA: TGCGCCAGCAGCTTGGCGGAGGTCGGGGAGCTGTTTTTT. Protein sequence: CASSLAEVGELFF. The chain recombines TRBV5-1 with TRBJ2-2; D is possibly TRBD2 (5 bases). With 0 bases removed from V and 7 bases from J, the gap between germline ends came to 7 bases. The CDR3 has 13 amino acids. The germline CDR1 and CDR2 sequences are SGHRS and YFSETQ.

The CDR3 DNA reads TGTGCCAGCAGCTCCGGACAGATGAACACTGAAGCTTTCTTT. Translated: CASSSGQMNTEAFF. This chain joins TRBV3-1 (or the pseudogene TRBV3-2) and TRBJ1-1; maybe TRBD1 (6 bases). Germline V CDR1 and CDR2: LGHDT, YNNKEL (reference sequence). Trimming took 5 bases from V and 0 from J, leaving 10 bases between them. The CDR3 spans 14 residues.

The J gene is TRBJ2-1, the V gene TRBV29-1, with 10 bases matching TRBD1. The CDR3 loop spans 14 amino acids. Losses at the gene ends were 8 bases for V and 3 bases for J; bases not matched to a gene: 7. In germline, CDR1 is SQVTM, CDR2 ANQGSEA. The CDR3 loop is CSLSWTGGYNEQFF. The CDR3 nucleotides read TGCAGCCTTAGTTGGACAGGGGGCTACAATGAGCAGTTCTTC.

CDR3 coding DNA: TGTGCCAGCTCACCAGCCTGGGGGAGTAACTATGGCTACACCTTC. Amino acids: CASSPAWGSNYGYTF. The rearrangement links TRBV18 to TRBJ1-2, with D possibly TRBD1 on 5 matching bases. Germline assignment: CDR1 KGHSH and CDR2 LQKENI. Trimming left V 2 bases short and J 1 base short, with 11 bases between. CDR3 length equals 15 residues.

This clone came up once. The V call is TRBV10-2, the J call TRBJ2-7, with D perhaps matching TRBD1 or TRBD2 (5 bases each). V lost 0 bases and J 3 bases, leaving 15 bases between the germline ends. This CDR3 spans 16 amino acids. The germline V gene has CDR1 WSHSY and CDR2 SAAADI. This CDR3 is CASSESTEGLHYEQYF. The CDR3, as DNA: TGCGCCAGCAGTGAGTCGACTGAGGGGCTACACTACGAGCAGTACTTC.

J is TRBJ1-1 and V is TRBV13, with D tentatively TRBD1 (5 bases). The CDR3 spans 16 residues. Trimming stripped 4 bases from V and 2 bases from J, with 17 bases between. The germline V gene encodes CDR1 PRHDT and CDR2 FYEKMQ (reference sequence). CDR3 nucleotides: TGTGCCAGCAGCTCCCTTGGGGTAGGGGCCAACACTGAAGCTTTCTTT. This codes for CASSSLGVGANTEAFF.

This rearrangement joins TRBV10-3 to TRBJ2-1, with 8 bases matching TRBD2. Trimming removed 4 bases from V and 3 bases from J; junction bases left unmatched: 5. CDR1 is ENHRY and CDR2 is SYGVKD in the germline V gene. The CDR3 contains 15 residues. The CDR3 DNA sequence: TGTGCCATCAGTGCCGGGGGGGCGGGCTACAATGAGCAGTTCTTC. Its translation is CAISAGGAGYNEQFF.

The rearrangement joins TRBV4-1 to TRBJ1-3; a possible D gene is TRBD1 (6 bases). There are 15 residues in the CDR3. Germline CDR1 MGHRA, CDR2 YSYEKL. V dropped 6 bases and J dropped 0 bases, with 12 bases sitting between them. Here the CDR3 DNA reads TGCGCCAGCAGGACCACAGGGCGCTCTGGAAACACCATATATTTT. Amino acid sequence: CASRTTGRSGNTIYF.

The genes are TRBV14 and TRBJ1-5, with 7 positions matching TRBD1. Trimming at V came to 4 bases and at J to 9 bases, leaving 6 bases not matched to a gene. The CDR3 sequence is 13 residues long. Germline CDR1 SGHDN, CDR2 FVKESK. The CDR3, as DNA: TGTGCCAGCAGCCCCGGACAGGCTTCGCCCCAGCATTTT. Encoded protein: CASSPGQASPQHF.

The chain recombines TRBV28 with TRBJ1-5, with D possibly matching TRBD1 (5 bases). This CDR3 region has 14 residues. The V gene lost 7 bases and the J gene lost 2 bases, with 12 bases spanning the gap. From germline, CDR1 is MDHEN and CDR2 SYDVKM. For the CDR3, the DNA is TGTGCCAGCACCTCGGGGCCACGCAATCAGCCCCAGCATTTT. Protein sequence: CASTSGPRNQPQHF. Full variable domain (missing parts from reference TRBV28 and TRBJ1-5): DVKVTQSSRYLVKRTGEKVFLECVQDMDHENMFWYRQDPGLGLRLIYFSYDVKMKEKGDIPEGYSVSREKKERFSLILESASTNQTSMYLCASTSGPRNQPQHFGDGTRLSIL.

CDR3 sequence: CASSFSSINNSPLHF. The DNA of the CDR3 is TGTGCCAGCAGTTTCTCGTCGATCAATAATTCACCCCTCCACTTT. This chain uses TRBV2 with TRBJ1-6; D gene unclear. The CDR3 is made up of 15 amino acids. Germline assignment: CDR1 SNHLY and CDR2 FYNNEI. V was trimmed by 5 bases and J by 5 bases, leaving 13 bases between them.

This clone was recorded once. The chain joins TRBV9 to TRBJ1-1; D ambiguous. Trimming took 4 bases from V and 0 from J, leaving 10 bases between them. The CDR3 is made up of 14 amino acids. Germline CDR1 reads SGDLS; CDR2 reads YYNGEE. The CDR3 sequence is CASSSAPMNTEAFF. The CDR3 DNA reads TGTGCCAGCAGCTCCGCACCTATGAACACTGAAGCTTTCTTT.

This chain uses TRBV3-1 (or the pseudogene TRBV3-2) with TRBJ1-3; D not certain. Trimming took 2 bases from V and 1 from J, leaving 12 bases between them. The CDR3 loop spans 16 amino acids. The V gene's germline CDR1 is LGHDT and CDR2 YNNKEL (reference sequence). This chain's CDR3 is CASSQLPGISGNTIYF. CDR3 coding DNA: TGTGCCAGCAGCCAACTACCTGGGATTTCTGGAAACACCATATATTTT.

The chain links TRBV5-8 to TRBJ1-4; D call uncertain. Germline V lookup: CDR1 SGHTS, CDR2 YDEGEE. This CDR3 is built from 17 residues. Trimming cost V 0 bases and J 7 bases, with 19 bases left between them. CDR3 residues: CASSLATSAYPFEKLFF. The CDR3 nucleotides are TGTGCCAGCAGCTTGGCGACGTCGGCCTACCCTTTTGAAAAACTGTTTTTT.

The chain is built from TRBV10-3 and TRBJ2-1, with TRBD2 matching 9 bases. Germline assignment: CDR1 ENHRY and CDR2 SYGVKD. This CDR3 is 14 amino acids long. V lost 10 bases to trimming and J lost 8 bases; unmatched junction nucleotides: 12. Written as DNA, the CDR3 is TGTGCCACTAGGTCGGCGGGAGGGCCGGATGAGCAGTTCTTC. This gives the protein CATRSAGGPDEQFF.

Here the CDR3 reads CASSLVPEGAGRGNEQFF. CDR3 nucleotides: TGCGCCAGCAGCTTGGTACCGGAGGGGGCGGGTAGGGGCAATGAGCAGTTCTTC. The chain couples TRBV5-1 to TRBJ2-1, with TRBD1 as a possible D gene (7 bases). V lost 0 bases, J lost 6 bases, and 22 bases lay in between. The CDR3 contains 18 residues. The germline V gene has CDR1 SGHRS and CDR2 YFSETQ.

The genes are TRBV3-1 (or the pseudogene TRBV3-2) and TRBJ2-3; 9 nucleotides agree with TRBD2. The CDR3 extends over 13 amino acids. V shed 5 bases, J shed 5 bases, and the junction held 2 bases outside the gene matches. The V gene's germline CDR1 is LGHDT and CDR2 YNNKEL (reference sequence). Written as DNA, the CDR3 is TGTGCCAGCAGCGGGACTAGCTTAGATACGCAGTATTTT. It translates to CASSGTSLDTQYF.

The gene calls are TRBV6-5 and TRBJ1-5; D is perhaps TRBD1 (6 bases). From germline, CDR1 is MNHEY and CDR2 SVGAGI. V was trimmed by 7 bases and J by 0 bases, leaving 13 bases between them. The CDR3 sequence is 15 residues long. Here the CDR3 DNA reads TGTGCCAGCACCAAGGGGGGGGATAGCAATCAGCCCCAGCATTTT. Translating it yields CASTKGGDSNQPQHF.

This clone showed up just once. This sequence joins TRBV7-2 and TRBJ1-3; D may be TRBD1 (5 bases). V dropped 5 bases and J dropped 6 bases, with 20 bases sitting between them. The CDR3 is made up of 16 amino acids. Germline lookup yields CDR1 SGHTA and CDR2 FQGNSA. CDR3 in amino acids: CASSLLAAGFANTIYF. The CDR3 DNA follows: TGTGCCAGCAGCCTTTTGGCCGCAGGGTTTGCAAACACCATATATTTT. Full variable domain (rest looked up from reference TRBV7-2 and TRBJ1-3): GAGVSQSPSNKVTEKGKDVELRCDPISGHTALYWYRQSLGQGLEFLIYFQGNSAPDKSGLPSDRFSAERTGGSVSTLTIQRTQQEDSAVYLCASSLLAAGFANTIYFGEGSWLTVV.

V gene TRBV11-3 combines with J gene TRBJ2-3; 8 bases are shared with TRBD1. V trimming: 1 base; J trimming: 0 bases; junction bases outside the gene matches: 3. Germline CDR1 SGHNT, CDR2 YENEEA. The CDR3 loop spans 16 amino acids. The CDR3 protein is CASSLGTGLSTDTQYF. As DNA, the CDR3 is TGTGCCAGCAGCTTAGGGACAGGGCTTAGCACAGATACGCAGTATTTT.

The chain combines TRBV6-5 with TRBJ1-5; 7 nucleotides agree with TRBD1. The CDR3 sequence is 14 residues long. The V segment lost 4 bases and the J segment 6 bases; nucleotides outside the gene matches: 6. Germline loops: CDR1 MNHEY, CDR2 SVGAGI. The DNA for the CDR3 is TGTGCCAGCAGTTTACGGACAGGTACTCAGCCCCAGCATTTT. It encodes CASSLRTGTQPQHF.

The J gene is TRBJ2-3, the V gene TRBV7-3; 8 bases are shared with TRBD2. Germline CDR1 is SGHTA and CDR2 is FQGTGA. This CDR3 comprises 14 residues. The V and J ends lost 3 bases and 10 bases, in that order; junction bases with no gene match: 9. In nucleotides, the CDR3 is TGTGCCAGCAGCTTGAAACTAGCGGAGACACCGCAGTATTTT. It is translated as CASSLKLAETPQYF.

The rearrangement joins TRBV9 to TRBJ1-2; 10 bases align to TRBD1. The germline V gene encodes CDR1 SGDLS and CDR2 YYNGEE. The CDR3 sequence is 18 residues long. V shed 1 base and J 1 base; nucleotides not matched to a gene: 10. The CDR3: CASSVSPGTGEGNYGYTF. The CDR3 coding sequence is TGTGCCAGCAGCGTATCCCCCGGGACAGGGGAGGGTAACTATGGCTACACCTTC.